These 17 T cell receptor beta chains share one sample of origin, sequenced in a study of cytomegalovirus exposure and HLA in healthy donors. The PCR was carried out with 60 Vbeta primers and 13 Jbeta primers. The assay was immunoSEQ multiplex PCR, and TCRdb's table has in-frame clones only and misses some. The table includes approximately 170,000 clones, 79% detected once. The sequencing input was PBMCs. These receptors all come from a woman younger than 30 in good health and CMV-seronegative.

The chain has TRBV9 and TRBJ2-7, with D tentatively TRBD1 (6 bases). The CDR3 is 14 residues long. The germline V gene has CDR1 SGDLS and CDR2 YYNGEE. The V end lost 4 bases, the J end lost 2 bases, and 13 bases lay between the germline ends. CDR3 residues: CASSPSGQTYEQYF. As DNA, the CDR3 is TGTGCCAGCAGCCCTTCCGGACAGACCTACGAGCAGTACTTC.

With respect to this clone: This specimen includes other DNA sequences encoding the same CDR3. The chain employs TRBV28 and TRBJ1-5; TRBD1 matches 8 bases. The CDR3 runs 14 residues. After removal of 5 bases from V and 2 bases from J, the junction contained 2 bases not matched to a gene. The V gene's germline CDR1 is MDHEN and CDR2 SYDVKM. The chain's CDR3 is CASSPGQGNQPQHF. CDR3 in DNA: TGTGCCAGCAGTCCGGGACAGGGCAATCAGCCCCAGCATTTT.

This rearrangement joins TRBV21-1 to TRBJ1-6; the D call of TRBD1 is as the table states it, not checked on the DNA. TRBV21-1 is a known pseudogene. The CDR3 has 21 residues. The CDR3: CASSPLEPPGQVSLGRSPLHF. CDR3 nucleotide sequence: TGTGCCAGCAGCCCCCTTGAGCCCCCCGGACAGGTCTCGTTGGGTAGATCACCCCTCCACTTT.

The chain is built from TRBV9 and TRBJ2-7; D is possibly TRBD2 (5 bases). Germline CDR1 is SGDLS and CDR2 is YYNGEE. This CDR3 contains 14 residues. Trimming removed 3 bases from V and 0 bases from J, with 10 bases in between. Written as DNA, the CDR3 is TGTGCCAGCAGCGAGGTCGGGAACTCCTACGAGCAGTACTTC. This sequence encodes CASSEVGNSYEQYF.

This chain links TRBV27 with TRBJ2-7; tentatively, D is TRBD2 (6 bases). The CDR3 totals 14 residues. Germline-derived CDR1 and CDR2 are MNHEY and SMNVEV (reference sequence). V lost 5 bases and J 7 bases, leaving 18 bases between the germline ends. The CDR3 here is CASSPALAAGEQYF. CDR3 sequence (DNA): TGTGCCAGCAGTCCTGCTTTAGCGGCGGGGGAGCAGTACTTC.

This clone was observed a handful of times. This chain uses TRBV28 with TRBJ1-4; TRBD1 aligns across 9 bases. The CDR3 consists of 14 residues. Per the germline V gene, CDR1 is MDHEN and CDR2 is SYDVKM. Germline trimming cut 8 bases from V and 8 bases from J; bases unmatched to any gene: 9. CDR3 loop: CASGWGTGSEKLFF. As DNA, the CDR3 is TGTGCCAGCGGGTGGGGGACAGGGAGCGAAAAACTGTTTTTT.

This clone was seen only a few times. The chain carries TRBV28 and TRBJ1-4, with TRBD1 matching over 8 bases. V trimming: 4 bases; J trimming: 7 bases; junction bases outside the gene matches: 17. The germline V gene has CDR1 MDHEN and CDR2 SYDVKM. This CDR3 spans 18 amino acids. The CDR3 nucleotides read TGTGCCAGCAGTTCCTCCCGAGCGGACAGGGAGTCGCTTGAAAAACTGTTTTTT. It translates to CASSSSRADRESLEKLFF.

V and J are TRBV27 and TRBJ2-1; 7 bases are a match to TRBD1. The CDR3 is made up of 13 amino acids. Germline values: CDR1 MNHEY, CDR2 SMNVEV (reference sequence). J was trimmed by 5 bases and V by 5 bases; bases with no gene match: 3. The CDR3 sequence: CASSRDRNNEQFF. CDR3 coding DNA: TGTGCCAGCAGTCGGGACAGAAACAATGAGCAGTTCTTC.

The chain combines TRBV14 with TRBJ2-1; 16 nucleotides align to TRBD2. The germline V gene has CDR1 SGHDN and CDR2 FVKESK. J lost 12 bases, V lost 5 bases, and 19 bases had no gene match. The CDR3 contains 19 residues. CDR3 protein: CASSFRGLAGGPGNDGQFF. For the CDR3, the DNA is TGTGCCAGCAGCTTCCGGGGACTAGCGGGGGGGCCGGGTAATGATGGGCAGTTCTTC. Filled out from reference TRBV14 and TRBJ2-1, the complete variable domain reads EAGVTQFPSHSVIEKGQTVTLRCDPISGHDNLYWYRRVMGKEIKFLLHFVKESKQDESGMPNNRFLAERTGGTYSTLKVQPAELEDSGVYFCASSFRGLAGGPGNDGQFFGPGTRLTVL.

V gene TRBV14 combines with J gene TRBJ1-2, with 8 bases aligning to TRBD1. The CDR3 is made up of 16 amino acids. In germline, CDR1 is SGHDN, CDR2 FVKESK. Trimming cost V 0 bases and J 6 bases; bases outside gene matches: 9. DNA for the CDR3: TGTGCCAGCAGCCAAGATTGGCATAACAGGGGGAATGGCTACACCTTC. This sequence encodes CASSQDWHNRGNGYTF.

This sequence joins TRBV18 and TRBJ1-1; D possibly corresponds to TRBD1 (6 bases). The V gene lost 3 bases and the J gene lost 1 base, with 18 bases spanning the gap. Germline V gene data show CDR1 as KGHSH and CDR2 as LQKENI. The CDR3 consists of 17 residues. The CDR3 sequence is CASSPLSLGQKNTEAFF. CDR3 sequence (DNA): TGTGCCAGCTCACCTCTTTCCTTAGGACAGAAGAACACTGAAGCTTTCTTT.

V usage is TRBV10-2 and J usage is TRBJ1-2, with 7 positions matching TRBD1. The J segment lost 4 bases and the V segment lost 4 bases, leaving 12 bases of the junction unmatched. The germline V gene encodes CDR1 WSHSY and CDR2 SAAADI. This CDR3 is 16 amino acids long. The CDR3 nucleotides read TGCGCCAGCAGTGTAGGGACAGCCAGTCTGGGCTATGGCTACACCTTC. It encodes CASSVGTASLGYGYTF.

The chain carries TRBV9 and TRBJ1-3, with unresolved D. Germline V CDR1 and CDR2: SGDLS, YYNGEE. Trimming took off 0 bases at V and 2 bases at J, with 12 bases between the two ends. CDR3 size: 16 residues. The CDR3: CASSVGARGPGNTIYF. In DNA, the CDR3 is TGTGCCAGCAGCGTAGGGGCGCGGGGTCCTGGAAACACCATATATTTT. Full variable domain (outside the CDR3, taken from reference TRBV9 and TRBJ1-3): DSGVTQTPKHLITATGQRVTLRCSPRSGDLSVYWYQQSLDQGLQFLIQYYNGEERAKGNILERFSAQQFPDLHSELNLSSLELGDSALYFCASSVGARGPGNTIYFGEGSWLTVV.

The chain employs TRBV11-3 and TRBJ2-2; D may be TRBD2 (7 bases). Germline V lookup: CDR1 SGHNT, CDR2 YENEEA. This CDR3 region has 17 residues. Between the trimmed V and J ends, which lost 2 bases and 1 base, there was a span of 14 bases. The CDR3 loop reads CASSLSGGAENTGELFF. The CDR3 DNA reads as TGTGCCAGCAGCTTATCTGGGGGGGCAGAGAACACCGGGGAGCTGTTTTTT.

This chain joins TRBV28 and TRBJ2-2, with 8 bases fitting TRBD2. The germline CDR1 and CDR2 sequences are MDHEN and SYDVKM. CDR3 size: 16 residues. The J segment lost 2 bases and the V segment lost 3 bases, leaving 5 bases of the junction unmatched. The CDR3 DNA reads as TGTGCCAGCAGTTTGTCGCGGGGGGCAAACACCGGGGAGCTGTTTTTT. It yields the protein CASSLSRGANTGELFF. Complete variable domain (other parts from reference TRBV28 and TRBJ2-2): DVKVTQSSRYLVKRTGEKVFLECVQDMDHENMFWYRQDPGLGLRLIYFSYDVKMKEKGDIPEGYSVSREKKERFSLILESASTNQTSMYLCASSLSRGANTGELFFGEGSRLTVL.

The chain couples TRBV2 to TRBJ2-3; a possible D gene is TRBD1 (5 bases). Germline CDR1 and CDR2: SNHLY and FYNNEI. Trimming cost V 6 bases and J 5 bases, with 12 bases left between them. This CDR3 region has 13 residues. The CDR3 DNA sequence: TGTGCCAGCAGGAAAACAGGCGGAGATACGCAGTATTTT. Its translation: CASRKTGGDTQYF.

J is TRBJ2-5 and V is TRBV19; D remains unclear. Germline V CDR1 and CDR2: LNHDA, SQIVND (reference sequence). The length of the CDR3 is 13 residues. The V end lost 3 bases, the J end lost 1 base, and 6 bases lay between the germline ends. CDR3 DNA: TGTGCCAGTAGTATCAGGATCCAAGAGACCCAGTACTTC. Its protein product is CASSIRIQETQYF.